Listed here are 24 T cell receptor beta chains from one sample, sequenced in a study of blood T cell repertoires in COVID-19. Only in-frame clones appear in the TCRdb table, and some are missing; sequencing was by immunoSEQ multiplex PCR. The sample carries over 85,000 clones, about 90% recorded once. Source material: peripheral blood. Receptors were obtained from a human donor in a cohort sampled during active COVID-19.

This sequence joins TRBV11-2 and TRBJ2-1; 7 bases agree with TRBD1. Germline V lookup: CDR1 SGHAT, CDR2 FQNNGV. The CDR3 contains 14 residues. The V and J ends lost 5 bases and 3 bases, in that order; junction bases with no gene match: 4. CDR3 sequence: CASSRQGRYNEQFF. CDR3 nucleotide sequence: TGTGCCAGCAGCCGACAGGGTCGCTACAATGAGCAGTTCTTC.

The CDR3 bases are TGTGCCAGCAGCTTAGGGCAGGGGGCCCGACGCGGGGAGCTGTTTTTT. Residues: CASSLGQGARRGELFF. The V and J genes are TRBV11-3 and TRBJ2-2; 8 bases fit TRBD1. Germline CDR1 and CDR2: SGHNT and YENEEA. The length of the CDR3 is 16 residues. V lost 1 base and J lost 7; bases outside the gene matches: 8.

The CDR3 loop reads CASSIRDRGLGNTEAFF. As DNA, the CDR3 is TGTGCCAGTAGTATCCGGGACAGGGGGCTGGGGAACACTGAAGCTTTCTTT. This chain uses TRBV19 with TRBJ1-1; TRBD1 aligns across 12 bases. The CDR3 is made up of 17 amino acids. CDR1 LNHDA and CDR2 SQIVND come from the germline V gene (reference sequence). V lost 3 bases, J lost 1 base, and 6 bases stayed unmatched.

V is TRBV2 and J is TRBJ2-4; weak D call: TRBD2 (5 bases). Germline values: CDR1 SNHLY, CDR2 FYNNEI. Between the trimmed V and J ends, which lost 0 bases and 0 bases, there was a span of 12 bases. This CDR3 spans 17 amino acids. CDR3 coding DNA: TGTGCCAGCAGTGAAGCGGAGGTGGGGATAGCCAAAAACATTCAGTACTTC. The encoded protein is CASSEAEVGIAKNIQYF.

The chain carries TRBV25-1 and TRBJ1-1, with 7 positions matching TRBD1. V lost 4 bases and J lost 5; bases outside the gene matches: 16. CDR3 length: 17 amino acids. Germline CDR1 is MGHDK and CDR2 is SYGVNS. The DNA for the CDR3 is TGTGCCAGCAGTGGCCCCATTCCCGACAGGGCTGTAACTGAAGCTTTCTTT. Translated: CASSGPIPDRAVTEAFF.

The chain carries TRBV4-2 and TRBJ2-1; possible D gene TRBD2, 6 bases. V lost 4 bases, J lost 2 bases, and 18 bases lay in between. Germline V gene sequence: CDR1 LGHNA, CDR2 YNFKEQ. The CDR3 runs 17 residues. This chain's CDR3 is CASSRRETNLPYNEQFF. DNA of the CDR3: TGTGCCAGCAGCCGGAGGGAAACCAACCTCCCCTACAATGAGCAGTTCTTC.

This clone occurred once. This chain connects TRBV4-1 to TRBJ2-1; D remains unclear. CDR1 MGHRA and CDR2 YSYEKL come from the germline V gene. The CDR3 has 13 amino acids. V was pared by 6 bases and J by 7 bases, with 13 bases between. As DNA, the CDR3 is TGCGCCAGCAGTCTAGGTAACGGGAATGAGCAGTTCTTC. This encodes CASSLGNGNEQFF.

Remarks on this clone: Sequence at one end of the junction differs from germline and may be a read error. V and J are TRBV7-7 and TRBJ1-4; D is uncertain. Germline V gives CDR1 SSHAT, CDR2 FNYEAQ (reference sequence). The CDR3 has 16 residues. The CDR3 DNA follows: TGTGCTAGCAGCTCGTCCGGGATCGTGGCTAATGAAAAACTGTTTTTT. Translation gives CASSSSGIVANEKLFF.

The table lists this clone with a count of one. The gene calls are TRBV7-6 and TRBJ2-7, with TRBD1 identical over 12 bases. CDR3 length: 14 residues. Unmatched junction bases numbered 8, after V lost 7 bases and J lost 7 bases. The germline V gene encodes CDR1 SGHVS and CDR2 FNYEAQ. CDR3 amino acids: CASTTGQGAGEQYF. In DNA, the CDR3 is TGTGCCAGCACCACGGGACAGGGGGCGGGGGAGCAGTACTTC.

The CDR3 loop is CASRPTVANPSGANVLTF. CDR3 sequence (DNA): TGTGCCAGCAGGCCCACAGTTGCTAACCCTTCTGGGGCCAACGTCCTGACTTTC. The chain uses TRBV28 and TRBJ2-6; D uncertain. Per the germline V gene, CDR1 is MDHEN and CDR2 is SYDVKM. V lost 6 bases to trimming and J lost 1 base, with 19 bases between them. There are 18 residues in the CDR3.

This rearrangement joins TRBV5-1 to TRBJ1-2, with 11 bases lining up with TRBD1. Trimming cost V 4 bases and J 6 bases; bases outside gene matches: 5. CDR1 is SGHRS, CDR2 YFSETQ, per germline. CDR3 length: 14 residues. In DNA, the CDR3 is TGCGCCAGCAGCCCGGACAGGGGGCTCGATGGCTACACCTTC. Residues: CASSPDRGLDGYTF.

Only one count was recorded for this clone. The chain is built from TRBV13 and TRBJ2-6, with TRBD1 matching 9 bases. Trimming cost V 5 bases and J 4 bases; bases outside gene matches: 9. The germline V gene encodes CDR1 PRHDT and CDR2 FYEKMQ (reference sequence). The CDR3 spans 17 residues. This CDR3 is CASSTYRGLLGANVLTF. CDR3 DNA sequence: TGTGCCAGCAGCACGTACAGGGGGCTGTTGGGGGCCAACGTCCTGACTTTC.

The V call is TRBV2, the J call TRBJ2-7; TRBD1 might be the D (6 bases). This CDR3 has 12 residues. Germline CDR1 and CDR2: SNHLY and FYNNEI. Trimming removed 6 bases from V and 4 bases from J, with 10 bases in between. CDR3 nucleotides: TGTGCCAGCAGCCCCAGGGGTTACGAGCAGTACTTC. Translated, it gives CASSPRGYEQYF.

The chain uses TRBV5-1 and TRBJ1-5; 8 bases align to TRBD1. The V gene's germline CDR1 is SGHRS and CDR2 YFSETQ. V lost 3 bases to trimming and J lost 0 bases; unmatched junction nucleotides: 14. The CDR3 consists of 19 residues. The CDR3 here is CASSSEDRGPTASNQPQHF. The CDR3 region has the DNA TGCGCCAGCAGCTCGGAAGACAGGGGACCCACGGCTAGCAATCAGCCCCAGCATTTT.

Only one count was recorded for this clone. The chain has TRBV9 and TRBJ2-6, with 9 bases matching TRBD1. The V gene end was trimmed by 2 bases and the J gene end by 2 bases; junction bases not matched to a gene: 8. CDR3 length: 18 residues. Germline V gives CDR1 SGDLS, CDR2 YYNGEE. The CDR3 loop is CASSVTGTGPPGANVLTF. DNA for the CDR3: TGTGCCAGCAGCGTCACCGGGACAGGGCCCCCTGGGGCCAACGTCCTGACTTTC.

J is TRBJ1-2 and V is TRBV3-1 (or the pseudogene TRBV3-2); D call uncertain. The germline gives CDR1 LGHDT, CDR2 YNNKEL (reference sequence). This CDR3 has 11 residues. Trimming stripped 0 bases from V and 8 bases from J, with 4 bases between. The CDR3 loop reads CASSQERGYTF. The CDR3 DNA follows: TGTGCCAGCAGCCAAGAGAGAGGCTACACCTTC.

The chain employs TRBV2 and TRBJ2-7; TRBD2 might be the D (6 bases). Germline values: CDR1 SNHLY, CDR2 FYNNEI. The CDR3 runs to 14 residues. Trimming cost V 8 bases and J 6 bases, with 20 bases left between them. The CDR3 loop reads CASVRQGGTREQYF. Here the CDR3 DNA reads TGTGCCAGCGTCCGGCAGGGAGGTACGCGCGAGCAGTACTTC.

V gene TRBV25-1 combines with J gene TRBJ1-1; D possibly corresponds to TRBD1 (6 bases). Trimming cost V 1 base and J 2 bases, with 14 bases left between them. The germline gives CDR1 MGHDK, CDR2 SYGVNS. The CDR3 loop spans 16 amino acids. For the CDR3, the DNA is TGTGCCAGCAGTGAATGGGGGGGCAGAGAAAACACTGAAGCTTTCTTT. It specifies CASSEWGGRENTEAFF.

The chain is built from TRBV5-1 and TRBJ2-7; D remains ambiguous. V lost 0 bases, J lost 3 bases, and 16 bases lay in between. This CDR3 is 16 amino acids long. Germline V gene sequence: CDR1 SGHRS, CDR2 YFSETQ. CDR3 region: CASSLEGPPTDYEQYF. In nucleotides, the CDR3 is TGCGCCAGCAGCTTGGAAGGTCCTCCAACAGACTACGAGCAGTACTTC.

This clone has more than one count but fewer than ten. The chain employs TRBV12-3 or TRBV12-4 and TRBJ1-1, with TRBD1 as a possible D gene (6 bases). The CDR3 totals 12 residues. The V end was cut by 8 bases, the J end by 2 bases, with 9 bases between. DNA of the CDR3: TGTGCCAGCGCGGACAGAAACACTGAAGCTTTCTTT. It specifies CASADRNTEAFF.

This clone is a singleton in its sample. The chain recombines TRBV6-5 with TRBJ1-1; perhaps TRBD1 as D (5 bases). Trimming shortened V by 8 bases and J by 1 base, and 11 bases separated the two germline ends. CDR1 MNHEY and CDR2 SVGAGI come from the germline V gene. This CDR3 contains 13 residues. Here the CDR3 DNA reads TGTGCCAGCGGGAGGACAAAGAACACTGAAGCTTTCTTT. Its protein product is CASGRTKNTEAFF.

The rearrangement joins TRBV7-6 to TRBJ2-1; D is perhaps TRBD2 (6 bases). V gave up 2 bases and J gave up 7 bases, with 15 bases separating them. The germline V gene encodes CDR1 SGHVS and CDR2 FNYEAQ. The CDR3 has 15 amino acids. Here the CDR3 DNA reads TGTGCCAGCAGCTTATCACGGGGGAGTGGGAATGAGCAGTTCTTC. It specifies CASSLSRGSGNEQFF.

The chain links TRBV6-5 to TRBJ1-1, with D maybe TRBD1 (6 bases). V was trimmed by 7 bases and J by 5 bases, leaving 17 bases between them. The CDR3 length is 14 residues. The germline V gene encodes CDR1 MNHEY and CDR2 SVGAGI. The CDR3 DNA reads TGTGCCAGCAAGCCACAGGGATCTAGGACTGAAGCTTTCTTT. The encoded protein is CASKPQGSRTEAFF.

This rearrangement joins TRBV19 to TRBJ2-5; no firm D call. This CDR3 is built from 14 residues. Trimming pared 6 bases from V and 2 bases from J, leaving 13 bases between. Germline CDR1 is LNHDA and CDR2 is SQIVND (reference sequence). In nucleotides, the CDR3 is TGTGCCAGTAGCCTAGGCACAAATCAAGAGACCCAGTACTTC. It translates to CASSLGTNQETQYF.